Below, 9 T cell receptor beta chains from the same sample are listed, as sequenced in a study of T cell changes during pregnancy in multiple sclerosis. Only in-frame clones appear in the TCRdb table, and some are missing; sequencing was by immunoSEQ multiplex PCR. The sample lists 57,000 or so clones, around 90% occurring once. The starting material was peripheral blood, obtained in the third trimester of pregnancy. The receptors were gathered from a female donor in good health, enrolled as a control in a pregnancy study.

V and J are TRBV9 and TRBJ2-1, with D perhaps TRBD2 (6 bases). Germline CDR1 and CDR2: SGDLS and YYNGEE. The CDR3 has 15 amino acids. V was pared by 0 bases and J by 7 bases, with 14 bases between. The CDR3 bases are TGTGCCAGCAGCGTAGGCGGGATTGTGTCGAATGAGCAGTTCTTC. It yields the protein CASSVGGIVSNEQFF.

CDR3 nucleotide sequence: TGTGCCAGCAGCTGGCCCGGGACACAGAAGGGGGATTCACCCCTCCACTTT. Translated: CASSWPGTQKGDSPLHF. J is TRBJ1-6 and V is TRBV7-9; D is possibly TRBD1 (6 bases). Germline V gene data show CDR1 as SEHNR and CDR2 as FQNEAQ (reference sequence). V was shortened by 4 bases and J by 8 bases, with 21 bases between the two germline ends. The CDR3 runs to 17 residues.

The CDR3 DNA sequence: TGTGCCAGCAGCCTAGGACTAGTACGGGATACGCAGTATTTT. Encoded protein: CASSLGLVRDTQYF. V usage is TRBV5-4 and J usage is TRBJ2-3, with TRBD2 matching over 7 bases. V lost 4 bases and J lost 6; bases outside the gene matches: 8. From germline, CDR1 is SGHNT and CDR2 YYREEE (reference sequence). The CDR3 sequence is 14 residues long. Using reference TRBV5-4 and TRBJ2-3 for the parts outside the CDR3, the full variable domain is ETGVTQSPTHLIKTRGQQVTLRCSSQSGHNTVSWYQQALGQGPQFIFQYYREEENGRGNFPPRFSGLQFPNYSSELNVNALELDDSALYLCASSLGLVRDTQYFGPGTRLTVL.

V gene TRBV5-4 combines with J gene TRBJ2-1; perhaps TRBD2 as D (5 bases). The germline V and J ends were trimmed by 1 base and 9 bases, with 14 bases remaining between them. CDR3 size: 14 residues. CDR1 SGHNT and CDR2 YYREEE come from the germline V gene (reference sequence). The CDR3 DNA sequence: TGTGCCAGCAGCTTGCTGGGGAGCTCTGGTGAGCAGTTCTTC. Protein: CASSLLGSSGEQFF.

This sequence joins TRBV5-6 and TRBJ2-7, with a tentative D call TRBD2 (5 bases). The V gene lost 0 bases and the J gene lost 8 bases, with 12 bases spanning the gap. The CDR3 has 13 amino acids. Germline CDR1 is SGHDT and CDR2 is YYEEEE. The CDR3 DNA reads TGTGCCAGCAGCTTGGACATGACTAACAAGCAGTACTTC. Its protein product is CASSLDMTNKQYF.

The CDR3 nucleotides read TGTGCCAGCAGGATGGAAGGGACAGTGAGCTCCTACGAGCAGTACTTC. Translating it yields CASRMEGTVSSYEQYF. V and J are TRBV2 and TRBJ2-7; 7 nucleotides match TRBD1. The ends lost 6 bases at V and 0 bases at J; junction bases unmatched: 11. The CDR3 is 16 amino acids. Germline CDR1 is SNHLY and CDR2 is FYNNEI.

The CDR3 protein is CASSLGQLMNTEAFF. The CDR3 DNA reads TGTGCCAGCAGTTTGGGACAGTTAATGAACACTGAAGCTTTCTTT. The chain recombines TRBV6-5 with TRBJ1-1; 7 bases match TRBD1. Trimming removed 4 bases from V and 0 bases from J; junction bases left unmatched: 5. CDR1 is MNHEY and CDR2 is SVGAGI in the germline V gene. This CDR3 is 15 amino acids long.

The V call is TRBV30, the J call TRBJ2-1, with TRBD2 identical over 10 bases. The CDR3 spans 14 residues. With 0 bases clipped from V and 12 bases from J, the junction kept 8 bases outside the gene matches. Germline V gene lookup returns CDR1 GTSNPN and CDR2 SVGIG (reference sequence). The CDR3 sequence: CAWSVLLAGGGQFF. The CDR3 DNA follows: TGTGCCTGGAGTGTACTGTTAGCGGGAGGTGGGCAGTTCTTC.

The V call is TRBV4-3, the J call TRBJ2-7, with 7 bases aligning to TRBD1. The CDR3 loop spans 16 amino acids. CDR1 and CDR2 (germline): LGHNA, YSLEER. V shed 0 bases, J shed 0 bases, and the junction held 5 bases outside the gene matches. CDR3 in DNA: TGCGCCAGCAGCCAAGATAGAGGACAGGTCTCCTACGAGCAGTACTTC. This gives the protein CASSQDRGQVSYEQYF.